The rows below give T cell receptor beta chains drawn from one sample of a study of T-cell reconstitution after alpha-beta-depleted transplantation in children. TCRdb reprocessed the PCR reads via MiXCR and lists one record per CDR3 protein. The sample records 300,000 to 400,000 distinct CDR3 sequences, about a quarter being singletons. This sample comprised PBMCs, mostly from graft donor cells, obtained 180 days after TCRalphabeta/CD19-depleted stem cell transplant. Receptors originate from a male patient under 18 who had a stem cell transplant for acute lymphoblastic leukemia, so the T cells may come from the graft donor. Both conserved end residues are part of each CDR3. D genes are given only for firm matches. Clone size, where shown, is once, few, many, or a class for clones that have expanded.

>TRBV10-2|NA|few|TRBJ2-5
TGCGCCAGCAGTGAGTCGGGGCTCCTGTACCAAGAGACCCAGTACTTC
CASSESGLLYQETQYF
>TRBV5-1|NA|few|TRBJ1-5
TGCGCCAGCAGCTTCGTGACGGGACAGCCCCAGCATTTT
CASSFVTGQPQHF
>TRBV27|TRBD1|NA|TRBJ1-6
TGTGCCAGCAGTTTTGGACAGGGGGCTTCCTCACCCCTCCACTTT
CASSFGQGASSPLHF
>TRBV5-1|TRBD2|few|TRBJ2-7
TGCGCCAGCAGCTTGGGGGTAGCGGGACTCGGAGACGAGCAGTACTTC
CASSLGVAGLGDEQYF
>TRBV3-1|TRBD2|NA|TRBJ2-5
TGTGCCACCAGCCAGTCTAGCGGGCGAAGAATAAGAGAGACCCAGTACTTC
CATSQSSGRRIRETQYF
>TRBV12-3/TRBV12-4|NA|few|TRBJ2-7
TGTGCCAGCAGTTTTTCCCAACGAAGAGGGCAGTACTTC
CASSFSQRRGQYF
>TRBV29-1|NA|NA|TRBJ1-2
TGCAGCGTTGGGACCCCCTGGCGGGGGCGCGGAGGCGGCTACACCTTC
CSVGTPWRGRGGGYTF
>TRBV6-6|NA|many|TRBJ2-1
TGTGCCAGCAGGGGCAATGAGCAGTTCTTC
CASRGNEQFF
>TRBV10-3|TRBD2|NA|TRBJ2-7
TGTGCCATCAGTGAGTCTCCTAGCGGGAGGCACTACGAGCAGTACTTC
CAISESPSGRHYEQYF
>TRBV20-1|TRBD2|few|TRBJ2-3
TGCAGTGCTAGAGATAGGAGAAGCGGGGAGTTAGCTACAGATACGCAGTATTTT
CSARDRRSGELATDTQYF
>TRBV7-6|NA|NA|TRBJ1-1
TGTGCCAGCAGCTTAAATGGGAACAGGGTGAGGGGAACTGAAGCTTTCTTT
CASSLNGNRVRGTEAFF
>TRBV11-2|NA|few|TRBJ2-1
TGTGCCAGCAGACTTGACGGTCTTTCCTACAATGAGCAGTTCTTC
CASRLDGLSYNEQFF